A selection of T cell receptor beta chains follows, all from one sample in a study of blood T cell repertoires in COVID-19. Measured with immunoSEQ multiplex PCR; TCRdb has only the in-frame clones, and not every one. Of around 100,000 clones listed, about 87% were seen once; the top ten hold under 3%. The sequenced sample was peripheral blood. The source of these receptors is a man aged 50-60 years with active or convalescent COVID-19. Both conserved end residues are part of each CDR3. Fields, in order: D gene, clone size, J gene, V gene, CDR3 protein, CDR3 DNA. The D gene is left open where the match is weak. Size is omitted from some rows. Given values are once, few, many or a class for expanded clones.

D gene: TRBD1
clone size: -
J gene: TRBJ1-5
V gene: TRBV30
CDR3 protein: CAWSPTDRGIGQPQHF
CDR3 DNA: TGTGCCTGGAGTCCGACGGACAGGGGAATCGGGCAGCCCCAGCATTTT

D gene: TRBD1
clone size: -
J gene: TRBJ2-6
V gene: TRBV19
CDR3 protein: CASQFGDRGSSGANVLTF
CDR3 DNA: TGTGCCAGTCAGTTCGGGGACAGGGGCTCGTCTGGGGCCAACGTCCTGACTTTC

D gene: TRBD1
clone size: -
J gene: TRBJ2-3
V gene: TRBV6-2/TRBV6-3
CDR3 protein: CASSWTGGSDTQYF
CDR3 DNA: TGTGCCAGCAGTTGGACAGGGGGCAGCGATACGCAGTATTTT

D gene: -
clone size: -
J gene: TRBJ1-5
V gene: TRBV28
CDR3 protein: CASRQSNQPQHF
CDR3 DNA: TGTGCCAGCAGGCAGTCGAATCAGCCCCAGCATTTT

D gene: TRBD2
clone size: -
J gene: TRBJ2-7
V gene: TRBV29-1
CDR3 protein: CSVEGPPARGGLSYEQYF
CDR3 DNA: TGCAGCGTTGAAGGTCCTCCCGCTCGGGGGGGGCTATCCTACGAGCAGTACTTC

D gene: TRBD1
clone size: -
J gene: TRBJ2-2
V gene: TRBV6-6
CDR3 protein: CASSYSTGGPGELFF
CDR3 DNA: TGTGCCAGCAGTTACTCGACAGGGGGCCCCGGGGAGCTGTTTTTT

D gene: -
clone size: medium-sized
J gene: TRBJ2-6
V gene: TRBV6-5
CDR3 protein: CASNMARSGANVLTF
CDR3 DNA: TGTGCCAGCAACATGGCCCGCTCTGGGGCCAACGTCCTGACTTTC

D gene: TRBD1
clone size: -
J gene: TRBJ2-1
V gene: TRBV3-1/TRBV3-2
CDR3 protein: CASSQDPGGNYNEQFF
CDR3 DNA: TGTGCCAGCAGCCAAGATCCAGGGGGCAACTACAATGAGCAGTTCTTC

D gene: -
clone size: -
J gene: TRBJ1-1
V gene: TRBV28
CDR3 protein: CATDDGGRRAEAFF
CDR3 DNA: TGTGCCACCGACGATGGGGGCCGAAGGGCTGAAGCTTTCTTT

D gene: -
clone size: -
J gene: TRBJ2-2
V gene: TRBV7-9
CDR3 protein: CASGEKRVTGELFF
CDR3 DNA: TGTGCCAGCGGGGAAAAGAGGGTTACCGGGGAGCTGTTTTTT

D gene: -
clone size: -
J gene: TRBJ2-3
V gene: TRBV9
CDR3 protein: CASSAGGPLTDTQYF
CDR3 DNA: TGTGCCAGCAGCGCGGGGGGCCCCCTCACAGATACGCAGTATTTT

D gene: -
clone size: once
J gene: TRBJ2-3
V gene: TRBV7-2
CDR3 protein: CASSFKRGAGTDTQYF
CDR3 DNA: TGTGCCAGCAGCTTTAAACGGGGGGCCGGTACAGATACGCAGTATTTT

D gene: -
clone size: -
J gene: TRBJ2-3
V gene: TRBV19
CDR3 protein: CASSIQNPGTQYF
CDR3 DNA: TGTGCCAGTAGTATTCAAAACCCCGGTACGCAGTATTTT

D gene: -
clone size: once
J gene: TRBJ1-2
V gene: TRBV19
CDR3 protein: CASSMDRLNYGYTF
CDR3 DNA: TGTGCCAGTAGTATGGACAGATTGAACTATGGCTACACCTTC

D gene: TRBD1
clone size: -
J gene: TRBJ1-1
V gene: TRBV12-5
CDR3 protein: CASGQRDRRVSWTEAFF
CDR3 DNA: TGTGCTAGTGGCCAACGGGACAGGAGGGTAAGTTGGACTGAAGCTTTCTTT

D gene: TRBD1
clone size: -
J gene: TRBJ1-4
V gene: TRBV3-1/TRBV3-2
CDR3 protein: CASSPGTVNEKLFF
CDR3 DNA: TGTGCCAGCAGCCCAGGGACAGTGAATGAAAAACTGTTTTTT

D gene: -
clone size: -
J gene: TRBJ2-1
V gene: TRBV5-1
CDR3 protein: CASSPDSSSYNEQFF
CDR3 DNA: TGCGCCAGCAGCCCGGACTCGAGCTCCTACAATGAGCAGTTCTTC

D gene: -
clone size: -
J gene: TRBJ1-1
V gene: TRBV7-2
CDR3 protein: CASSFSVNTEAFF
CDR3 DNA: TGTGCCAGCAGCTTCAGCGTTAACACTGAAGCTTTCTTT